The 30 T cell receptor beta chains given below trace back to one sample, sequenced in a study of T cell repertoires in cytomegalovirus infection (dated by TCRdb to 2018 to 2020). TCRdb shows the sequencer as Illumina HiSeq 1500. The public reads were reanalyzed by TCRdb: fastp trimming at Q25, MiXCR alignment, in-frame beta chains only. Each entry merges the rows of one CDR3 protein and shows their most common DNA and genes. The sample table holds around 230,000 distinct CDR3 sequences, of which approximately 7% were seen once. More than 5.5% of the sample goes to the ten largest clones. The sequenced sample consisted of PBMCs. These receptors all come from a human donor in good health (CMV status not recorded). Some clones in this sample may be carry-over from other donors' samples.

This clonotype has ten or more counts. The chain uses TRBV24-1 and TRBJ1-2; D ambiguous. V was shortened by 0 bases and J by 7 bases, with 2 bases between the two germline ends. This CDR3 spans 11 amino acids. Per germline, CDR1 KGHDR and CDR2 SFDVKD. DNA of the CDR3: TGTGCCACCAGTGATTTGGGTGGCTACACCTTC. Its translation is CATSDLGGYTF.

This clonotype was recorded many times. The chain is built from TRBV7-2 and TRBJ1-2; D unclear. Germline V gene lookup returns CDR1 SGHTA and CDR2 FQGNSA. V was pared by 1 base and J by 6 bases, with 9 bases between. The CDR3 sequence is 13 residues long. The CDR3 reads CASSLEIRDGYTF. DNA for the CDR3: TGTGCCAGCAGCTTAGAAATAAGGGATGGCTACACCTTC. The full variable domain, rest sourced from reference TRBV7-2 and TRBJ1-2, is GAGVSQSPSNKVTEKGKDVELRCDPISGHTALYWYRQSLGQGLEFLIYFQGNSAPDKSGLPSDRFSAERTGGSVSTLTIQRTQQEDSAVYLCASSLEIRDGYTFGSGTRLTVV.

This clonotype has a count of ten or more. The chain carries TRBV15 and TRBJ2-3, with D possibly TRBD1 on 7 matching bases. The V and J ends lost 0 bases and 1 base respectively, with 14 bases between them. The CDR3 runs 17 residues. From germline, CDR1 is LNHNV and CDR2 YYDKDF (reference sequence). The CDR3, as DNA: TGTGCCACCAGCAGAGAAGGGCGGGACAGCGGCACAGATACGCAGTATTTT. Residues: CATSREGRDSGTDTQYF.

Ten or more counts support this clonotype. This chain connects TRBV7-2 to TRBJ1-5; unclear D gene. The CDR3 spans 13 residues. Germline CDR1 and CDR2: SGHTA and FQGNSA. With 5 bases removed from V and 3 bases from J, the gap between germline ends came to 8 bases. CDR3 residues: CASSRAINQPQHF. CDR3 nucleotide sequence: TGTGCCAGCAGCCGGGCCATCAATCAGCCCCAGCATTTT.

This clonotype was recorded at least ten times. The V and J genes are TRBV7-2 and TRBJ2-2, with D unclear. CDR3 length: 16 amino acids. From germline, CDR1 is SGHTA and CDR2 FQGNSA. With 1 base removed from V and 5 bases from J, the gap between germline ends came to 14 bases. This CDR3 is CASSLGVGLGTGELFF. The CDR3 DNA reads TGTGCCAGCAGCTTAGGGGTAGGGCTAGGAACCGGGGAGCTGTTTTTT.

This clonotype was detected ten times or more. V gene TRBV7-2 combines with J gene TRBJ1-1, with no clear D. The CDR3 is made up of 16 amino acids. Trimming left V 2 bases short and J 0 bases short, with 13 bases between. Germline V gives CDR1 SGHTA, CDR2 FQGNSA. The CDR3, as DNA: TGTGCCAGCAGCTTAATCGGGAATACCATGAACACTGAAGCTTTCTTT. Protein sequence: CASSLIGNTMNTEAFF. The complete variable domain, with remaining parts taken from reference TRBV7-2 and TRBJ1-1, reads GAGVSQSPSNKVTEKGKDVELRCDPISGHTALYWYRQSLGQGLEFLIYFQGNSAPDKSGLPSDRFSAERTGGSVSTLTIQRTQQEDSAVYLCASSLIGNTMNTEAFFGQGTRLTVV.

This clonotype was picked up many times. V gene TRBV20-1 combines with J gene TRBJ1-2; D call uncertain. The germline gives CDR1 DFQATT, CDR2 SNEGSKA (reference sequence). The CDR3 is made up of 18 amino acids. V lost 5 bases and J lost 2, with 27 bases in between. The CDR3 reads CSAPPSPRTASTNYGYTF. The CDR3 DNA sequence: TGCAGTGCTCCCCCATCACCGAGGACGGCCAGTACCAACTATGGCTACACCTTC.

This clonotype showed up many times. The chain has TRBV15 and TRBJ1-1; D call uncertain. The V gene lost 1 base and the J gene lost 5 bases, with 5 bases spanning the gap. The CDR3 runs 12 residues. Looked up from germline, CDR1 is LNHNV and CDR2 is YYDKDF (reference sequence). Here the CDR3 reads CATSRAETEAFF. The CDR3 nucleotides are TGTGCCACCAGCAGAGCAGAGACTGAAGCTTTCTTT.

This clonotype was counted at least ten times. The chain links TRBV7-2 to TRBJ2-3; the D is unclear. Germline V gene lookup returns CDR1 SGHTA and CDR2 FQGNSA. V was trimmed by 5 bases and J by 1 base, leaving 7 bases between them. The CDR3 runs 13 residues. The CDR3 loop reads CASSLLRTDTQYF. CDR3 DNA: TGTGCCAGCAGCCTCCTGCGCACAGATACGCAGTATTTT.

This clonotype was counted many times. The V and J genes are TRBV5-1 and TRBJ1-5; a possible D gene is TRBD1 (5 bases). Germline CDR1 reads SGHRS; CDR2 reads YFSETQ. The V gene lost 0 bases and the J gene lost 5 bases, with 9 bases spanning the gap. This CDR3 has 14 residues. The CDR3 DNA is TGCGCCAGCAGCTTGGCGGGGGGGGATCAGCCCCAGCATTTT. Its protein product is CASSLAGGDQPQHF.

This clonotype has a count of ten or more. The chain combines TRBV20-1 with TRBJ2-5, with D possibly called TRBD1 or TRBD2 (6 bases each). This CDR3 region has 11 residues. Germline V gene data show CDR1 as DFQATT and CDR2 as SNEGSKA (reference sequence). For the CDR3, the DNA is TGCAGCGCTGGGGGGCCAGAGACCCAGTACTTC. It yields the protein CSAGGPETQYF.

This clonotype came up many times. The chain has TRBV7-2 and TRBJ1-5; no clear D. Trimming cost V 4 bases and J 8 bases, with 15 bases left between them. CDR1 is SGHTA, CDR2 FQGNSA, per germline. This CDR3 comprises 14 residues. The CDR3 nucleotides read TGTGCCAGCAGCTCCCACGAGGTGAGGGAGCCCCAGCATTTT. This gives the protein CASSSHEVREPQHF.

The J gene is TRBJ2-5, the V gene TRBV7-2; D remains unclear. The CDR3 has 14 residues. The germline V gene has CDR1 SGHTA and CDR2 FQGNSA. The ends were cut back, 4 bases at V and 1 base at J, with 10 bases in the middle. For the CDR3, the DNA is TGTGCCAGCAGCTCCCGGACGAGCCAAGAGACCCAGTACTTC. Its translation: CASSSRTSQETQYF.

This clonotype has at least ten counts. The chain links TRBV7-8 to TRBJ2-3; 9 nucleotides align to TRBD2. The CDR3 length is 15 residues. The germline gives CDR1 SGHVS, CDR2 FQNEAQ. Losses at the gene ends were 6 bases for V and 2 bases for J; bases not matched to a gene: 6. CDR3 loop: CASRTAGGTTDTQYF. For the CDR3, the DNA is TGTGCCAGCAGGACAGCGGGGGGAACCACAGATACGCAGTATTTT.

This clonotype was counted many times. The rearrangement uses TRBV23-1 and TRBJ2-7; 9 bases are a match to TRBD1. TRBV23-1 is flagged as an ORF with uncertain function. The length of the CDR3 is 17 residues. V trimming: 9 bases; J trimming: 1 base; junction bases outside the gene matches: 16. CDR3 in amino acids: CARVPPTGTGKSYEQYF. As DNA, the CDR3 is TGCGCCAGAGTTCCCCCCACCGGGACAGGGAAGTCCTACGAGCAGTACTTC.

This clonotype was counted between two and nine times. CDR3 loop: CASSQAGGTGELFF. The CDR3 nucleotides read TGTGCCAGCAGCCAAGCGGGGGGGACCGGGGAGCTGTTTTTT. V is TRBV3-1 and J is TRBJ2-2, with 8 bases identical to TRBD2. The germline CDR1 and CDR2 sequences are LGHDT and YNNKEL (reference sequence). V was pared by 1 base and J by 5 bases, with 0 bases of the junction left unmatched. The CDR3 consists of 14 residues.

This clonotype was counted ten times or more. The chain has TRBV29-1 and TRBJ1-1; 7 nucleotides align to TRBD1. Germline CDR1 SQVTM, CDR2 ANQGSEA. This CDR3 spans 14 amino acids. The V and J ends lost 7 bases and 0 bases, in that order; junction bases with no gene match: 8. CDR3 in amino acids: CSGGPGQMNTEAFF. As DNA, the CDR3 is TGCAGCGGTGGACCGGGACAGATGAACACTGAAGCTTTCTTT.

In its sample, this clonotype was seen many times. This chain connects TRBV20-1 to TRBJ2-2, with D tentatively TRBD1 (7 bases). CDR3 length: 15 residues. Germline V CDR1 and CDR2: DFQATT, SNEGSKA (reference sequence). V was clipped by 3 bases and J by 2 bases, with 13 bases between them. The CDR3 DNA follows: TGCAGTGCTAGGGAGGGGACAGTCAACACCGGGGAGCTGTTTTTT. Protein sequence: CSAREGTVNTGELFF.

This clonotype has ten or more counts. V gene TRBV7-3 combines with J gene TRBJ2-1; D assignment may be TRBD1 or TRBD2 (5 bases each). V was cut by 5 bases and J by 9 bases, with 8 bases left in between. Germline V gives CDR1 SGHTA, CDR2 FQGTGA. This CDR3 contains 11 residues. The CDR3 here is CASSPGSEQFF. CDR3 DNA: TGTGCCAGCAGCCCAGGGAGTGAGCAGTTCTTC.

The rearrangement joins TRBV29-1 to TRBJ2-5; D might be TRBD2 (6 bases). CDR3 size: 13 residues. The V and J ends lost 6 bases and 6 bases respectively, with 17 bases between them. Germline V gene lookup returns CDR1 SQVTM and CDR2 ANQGSEA. The CDR3 reads CSVGYRGLQTQYF. In nucleotides, the CDR3 is TGCAGCGTGGGTTATCGGGGGTTACAGACCCAGTACTTC. Drawing the rest from reference TRBV29-1 and TRBJ2-5, the complete variable domain is SAVISQKPSRDICQRGTSLTIQCQVDSQVTMMFWYRQQPGQSLTLIATANQGSEATYESGFVIDKFPISRPNLTFSTLTVSNMSPEDSSIYLCSVGYRGLQTQYFGPGTRLLVL.

This clonotype showed up many times. The chain is built from TRBV23-1 and TRBJ2-4; perhaps TRBD1 as D (6 bases). TRBV23-1 has ORF status, its function being uncertain. Trimming cost V 3 bases and J 15 bases, with 9 bases left between them. This CDR3 is built from 10 residues. CDR3: CASSQDSMYF. As DNA, the CDR3 is TGCGCCAGCAGTCAGGACAGTATGTACTTC.

This clonotype was seen many times. J is TRBJ2-3 and V is TRBV6-2 or TRBV6-3; a weak D match, TRBD1 (5 bases). This CDR3 has 14 amino acids. V was shortened by 1 base and J by 3 bases, with 8 bases between the two germline ends. Per germline, CDR1 MNHEY and CDR2 SVGEGT. This chain's CDR3 is CASSYFQGTDTQYF. DNA for the CDR3: TGTGCCAGCAGTTACTTCCAGGGAACAGATACGCAGTATTTT.

This clonotype was observed at least ten times. This chain uses TRBV11-2 with TRBJ2-3, with a possible D match to TRBD1 (6 bases). Trimming took 5 bases from V and 7 from J, leaving 13 bases between them. Germline V lookup: CDR1 SGHAT, CDR2 FQNNGV. The CDR3 contains 13 residues. In nucleotides, the CDR3 is TGTGCCAGCAGCGGACCAGGGGCGAATACGCAGTATTTT. Encoded protein: CASSGPGANTQYF.

This clonotype has only a few counts. This chain uses TRBV5-1 with TRBJ2-3; D is uncertain. Trimming took off 5 bases at V and 3 bases at J, with 13 bases between the two ends. Germline CDR1 is SGHRS and CDR2 is YFSETQ. The CDR3 totals 14 residues. This chain's CDR3 is CASRQALATDTQYF. The CDR3 coding sequence is TGCGCCAGCAGACAAGCCCTGGCTACAGATACGCAGTATTTT. The whole variable domain, filled in from reference TRBV5-1 and TRBJ2-3, reads KAGVTQTPRYLIKTRGQQVTLSCSPISGHRSVSWYQQTPGQGLQFLFEYFSETQRNKGNFPGRFSGRQFSNSRSEMNVSTLELGDSALYLCASRQALATDTQYFGPGTRLTVL.

The sample holds many counts of this clonotype. The rearrangement links TRBV7-2 to TRBJ2-1, with D possibly TRBD1 on 5 matching bases. This CDR3 contains 15 residues. The V gene lost 1 base and the J gene lost 6 bases, with 13 bases spanning the gap. Germline CDR1 reads SGHTA; CDR2 reads FQGNSA. CDR3 nucleotides: TGTGCCAGCAGCTTAGTCGCCTCTACAGGCAATGAGCAGTTCTTC. Amino acids: CASSLVASTGNEQFF.

At least ten counts were recorded for this clonotype. This chain connects TRBV7-2 to TRBJ2-2; 10 bases are a match to TRBD1. The V gene end was trimmed by 5 bases and the J gene end by 7 bases; junction bases not matched to a gene: 7. This CDR3 has 15 residues. In germline, CDR1 is SGHTA, CDR2 FQGNSA. The CDR3 loop reads CASSPGTGVDGELFF. CDR3 sequence (DNA): TGTGCCAGCAGCCCCGGGACAGGGGTTGACGGGGAGCTGTTTTTT.

This sequence joins TRBV29-1 and TRBJ2-5; tentative D call: TRBD1 (6 bases). The CDR3 is 12 residues long. The germline V and J ends were trimmed by 3 bases and 4 bases, with 9 bases remaining between them. The germline V gene encodes CDR1 SQVTM and CDR2 ANQGSEA. CDR3 amino acids: CSVDSRGETQYF. DNA of the CDR3: TGCAGCGTTGACTCCAGGGGAGAGACCCAGTACTTC.

This clonotype was detected ten times or more. V usage is TRBV7-8 and J usage is TRBJ2-5; D is unresolved. With 5 bases removed from V and 5 bases from J, the gap between germline ends came to 12 bases. The CDR3 spans 13 residues. Germline-derived CDR1 and CDR2 are SGHVS and FQNEAQ. The CDR3 loop reads CASSVITRETQYF. The CDR3 DNA sequence: TGTGCCAGCAGCGTGATAACCCGGGAGACCCAGTACTTC.

This clonotype appeared many times. The V call is TRBV7-2, the J call TRBJ1-6, with TRBD1 identical over 10 bases. Germline V gene data show CDR1 as SGHTA and CDR2 as FQGNSA. The CDR3 has 15 amino acids. With 5 bases clipped from V and 8 bases from J, the junction kept 6 bases outside the gene matches. The CDR3: CASSPPGQGYSPLHF. CDR3 sequence (DNA): TGTGCCAGCAGCCCCCCGGGACAGGGGTATTCACCCCTCCACTTT.

The chain employs TRBV28 and TRBJ1-3; unclear D gene. V was trimmed by 3 bases and J by 0 bases, leaving 12 bases between them. Germline V gene data show CDR1 as MDHEN and CDR2 as SYDVKM. The CDR3 spans 16 residues. CDR3: CASSLYGSASGNTIYF. The CDR3 coding sequence is TGTGCCAGCAGTTTGTATGGGTCTGCCTCTGGAAACACCATATATTTT.